The clone carrying this TCR beta chain was seen a single time. The entry originates in a study of cytotoxic CD8 clonotypes in ibrutinib-treated CLL. About the study: After a median of around six years, about 14 patients stayed remitted and some twelve progressed; responses had been partial in around 25 and complete in 2. Response samples were taken after a median around 11 months of treatment, range 6 to 36.

Generated by immunoSEQ multiplex PCR, the TCRdb table keeps only in-frame clones and is missing some. The table has about 160,000 clones, under 90% seen once; the top ten hold less than 6%. The germline V and J ends were trimmed by 4 bases and 0 bases, with 14 bases remaining between them. In germline, CDR1 is SGDLS, CDR2 YYNGEE. CDR3 length: 16 residues. The J gene is TRBJ1-3, the V gene TRBV9; the D gene is possibly TRBD1 (5 bases). This receptor was identified in a human donor with chronic lymphocytic leukemia. This specimen consisted of PBMCs, obtained after 24 months of ibrutinib treatment. The CDR3 coding sequence is TGTGCCAGCAGCTCCACCGTAAGGGGCTCTGGAAACACCATATATTTT. Residues: CASSSTVRGSGNTIYF.